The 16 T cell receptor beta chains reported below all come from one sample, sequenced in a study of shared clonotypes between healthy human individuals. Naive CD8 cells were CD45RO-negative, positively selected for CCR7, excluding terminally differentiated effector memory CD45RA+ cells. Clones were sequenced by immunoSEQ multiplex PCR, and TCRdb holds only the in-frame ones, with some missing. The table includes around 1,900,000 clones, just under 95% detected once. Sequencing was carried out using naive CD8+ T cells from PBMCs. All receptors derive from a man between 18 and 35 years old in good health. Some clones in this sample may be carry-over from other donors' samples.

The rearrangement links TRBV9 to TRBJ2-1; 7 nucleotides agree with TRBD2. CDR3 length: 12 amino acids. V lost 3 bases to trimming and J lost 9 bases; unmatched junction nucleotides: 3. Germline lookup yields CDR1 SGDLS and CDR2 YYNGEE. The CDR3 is CASSGLAVEQFF. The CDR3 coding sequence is TGTGCCAGCAGCGGACTAGCCGTTGAGCAGTTCTTC.

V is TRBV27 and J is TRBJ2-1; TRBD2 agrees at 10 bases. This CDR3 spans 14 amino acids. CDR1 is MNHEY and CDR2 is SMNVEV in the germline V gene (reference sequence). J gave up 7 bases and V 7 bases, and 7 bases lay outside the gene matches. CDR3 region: CASTFGTSVNEQFF. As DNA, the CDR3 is TGTGCCAGCACCTTTGGGACTAGCGTTAATGAGCAGTTCTTC.

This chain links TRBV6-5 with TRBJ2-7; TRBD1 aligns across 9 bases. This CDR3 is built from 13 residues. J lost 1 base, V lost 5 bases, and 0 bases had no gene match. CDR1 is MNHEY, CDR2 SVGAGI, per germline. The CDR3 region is CASSGTGSYEQYF. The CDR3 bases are TGTGCCAGCAGTGGGACAGGGTCCTACGAGCAGTACTTC.

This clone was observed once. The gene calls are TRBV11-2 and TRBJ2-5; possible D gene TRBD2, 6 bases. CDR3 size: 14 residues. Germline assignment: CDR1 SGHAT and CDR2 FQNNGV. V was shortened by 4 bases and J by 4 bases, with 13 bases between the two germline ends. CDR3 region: CASSWRLVAETQYF. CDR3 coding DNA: TGTGCCAGCAGCTGGAGACTAGTAGCAGAGACCCAGTACTTC.

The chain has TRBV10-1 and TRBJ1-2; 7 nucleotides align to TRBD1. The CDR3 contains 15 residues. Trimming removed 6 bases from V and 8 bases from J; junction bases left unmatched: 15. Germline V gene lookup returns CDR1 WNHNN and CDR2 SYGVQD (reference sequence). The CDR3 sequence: CASSPSRQGPIGYTF. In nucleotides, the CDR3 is TGCGCCAGCAGCCCCTCGAGACAGGGCCCCATCGGCTACACCTTC.

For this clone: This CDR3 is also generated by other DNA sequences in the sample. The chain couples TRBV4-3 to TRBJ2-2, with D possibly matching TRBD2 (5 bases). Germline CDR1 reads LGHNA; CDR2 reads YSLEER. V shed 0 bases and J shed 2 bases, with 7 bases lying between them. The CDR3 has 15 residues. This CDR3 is CASSQDSANTGELFF. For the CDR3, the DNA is TGCGCCAGCAGCCAAGATAGCGCAAACACCGGGGAGCTGTTTTTT.

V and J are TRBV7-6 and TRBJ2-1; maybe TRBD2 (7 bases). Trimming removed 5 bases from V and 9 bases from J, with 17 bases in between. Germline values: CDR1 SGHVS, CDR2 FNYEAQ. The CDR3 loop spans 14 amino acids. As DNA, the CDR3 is TGTGCCAGCAGCGGGAGGGGGGCCCTCCTTGAGCAGTTCTTC. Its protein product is CASSGRGALLEQFF.

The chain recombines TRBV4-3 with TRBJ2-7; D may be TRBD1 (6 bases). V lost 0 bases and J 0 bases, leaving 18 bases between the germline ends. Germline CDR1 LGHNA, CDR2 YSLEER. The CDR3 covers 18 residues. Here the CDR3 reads CASSQDRGWTESSYEQYF. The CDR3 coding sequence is TGCGCCAGCAGCCAAGATAGGGGTTGGACAGAAAGCTCCTACGAGCAGTACTTC.

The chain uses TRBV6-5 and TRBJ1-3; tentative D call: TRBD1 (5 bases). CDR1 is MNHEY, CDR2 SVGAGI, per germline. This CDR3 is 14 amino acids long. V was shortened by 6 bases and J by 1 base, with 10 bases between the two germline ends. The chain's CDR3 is CASRTGGSGNTIYF. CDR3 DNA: TGTGCCAGCAGGACGGGGGGATCTGGAAACACCATATATTTT.

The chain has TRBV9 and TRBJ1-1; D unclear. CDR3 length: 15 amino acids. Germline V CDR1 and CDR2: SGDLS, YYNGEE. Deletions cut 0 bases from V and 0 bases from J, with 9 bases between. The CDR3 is CASSVVSQMNTEAFF. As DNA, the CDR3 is TGTGCCAGCAGCGTAGTGTCACAGATGAACACTGAAGCTTTCTTT.

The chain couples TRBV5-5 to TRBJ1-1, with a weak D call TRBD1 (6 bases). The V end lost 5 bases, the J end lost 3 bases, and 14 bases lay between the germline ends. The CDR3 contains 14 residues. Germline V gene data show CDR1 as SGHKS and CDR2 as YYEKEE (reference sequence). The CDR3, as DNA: TGTGCCAGCAGTAAGGGGGGAGGAGACACTGAAGCTTTCTTT. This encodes CASSKGGGDTEAFF.

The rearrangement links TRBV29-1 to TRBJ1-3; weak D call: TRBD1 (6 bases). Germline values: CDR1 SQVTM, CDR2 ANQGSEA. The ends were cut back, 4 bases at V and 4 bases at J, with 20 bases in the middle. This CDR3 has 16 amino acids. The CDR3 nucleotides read TGCAGCGTTGTCGGTCCAGGGACATCGAAAGGAAACACCATATATTTT. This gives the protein CSVVGPGTSKGNTIYF.

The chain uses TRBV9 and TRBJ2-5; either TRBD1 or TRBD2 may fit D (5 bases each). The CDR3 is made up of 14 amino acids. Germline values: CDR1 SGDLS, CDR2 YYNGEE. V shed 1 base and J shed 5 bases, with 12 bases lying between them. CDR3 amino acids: CASSVQGATETQYF. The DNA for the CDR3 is TGTGCCAGCAGCGTACAGGGAGCGACGGAGACCCAGTACTTC.

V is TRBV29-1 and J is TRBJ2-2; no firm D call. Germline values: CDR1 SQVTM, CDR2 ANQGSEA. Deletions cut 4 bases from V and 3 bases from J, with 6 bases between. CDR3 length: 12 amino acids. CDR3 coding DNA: TGCAGCGTTGCCAGAGACACCGGGGAGCTGTTTTTT. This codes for CSVARDTGELFF.

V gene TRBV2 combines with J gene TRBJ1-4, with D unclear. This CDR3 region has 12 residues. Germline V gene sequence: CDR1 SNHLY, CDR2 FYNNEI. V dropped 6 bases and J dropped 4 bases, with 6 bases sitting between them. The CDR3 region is CASRENNEKLFF. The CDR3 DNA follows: TGTGCCAGCAGGGAAAATAATGAAAAACTGTTTTTT.

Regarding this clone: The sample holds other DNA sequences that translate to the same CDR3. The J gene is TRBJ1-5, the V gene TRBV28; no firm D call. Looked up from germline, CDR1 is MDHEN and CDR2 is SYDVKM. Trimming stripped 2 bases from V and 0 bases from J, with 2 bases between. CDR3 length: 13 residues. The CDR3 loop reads CASSLSSNQPQHF. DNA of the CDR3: TGTGCCAGCAGTTTAAGTAGCAATCAGCCCCAGCATTTT.